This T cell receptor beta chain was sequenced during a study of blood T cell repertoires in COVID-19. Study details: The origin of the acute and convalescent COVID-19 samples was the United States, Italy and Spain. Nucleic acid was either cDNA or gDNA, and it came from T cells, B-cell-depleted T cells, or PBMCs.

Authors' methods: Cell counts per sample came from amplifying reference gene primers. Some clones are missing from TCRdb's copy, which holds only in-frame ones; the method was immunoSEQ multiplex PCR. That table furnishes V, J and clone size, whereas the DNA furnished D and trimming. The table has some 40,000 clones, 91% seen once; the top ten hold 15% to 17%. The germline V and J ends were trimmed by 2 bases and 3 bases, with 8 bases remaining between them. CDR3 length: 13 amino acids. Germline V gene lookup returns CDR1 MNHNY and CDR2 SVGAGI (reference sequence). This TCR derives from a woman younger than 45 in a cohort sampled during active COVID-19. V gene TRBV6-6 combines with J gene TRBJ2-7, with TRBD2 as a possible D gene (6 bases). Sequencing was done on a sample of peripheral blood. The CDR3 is CASSYQTSYEQYF. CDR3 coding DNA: TGTGCCAGCAGTTACCAGACTAGCTACGAGCAGTACTTC.